The present T cell receptor (beta chain) was sequenced within a study of CD8 T cells in Susac syndrome. Study findings and constraints: The study recognized that the number of individuals in its TCR sequencing and HLA analysis was relatively small.

With 5 bases removed from V and 0 bases from J, the gap between germline ends came to 16 bases. Germline CDR1 and CDR2: MNHEY and SMNVEV (reference sequence). This CDR3 has 17 residues. The table lists this clonotype with a count of one. The antigen remains unidentified. Random hexamers primed reverse transcription of roughly 0.5 to 1 ug RNA. The CDR3 of TCR beta was amplified by immunoSEQ multiplex PCR across 54 Vbeta and 13 Jbeta. Using its own MiXCR run on the immunoSEQ multiplex PCR reads, TCRdb lists one record per CDR3 protein. The repertoire holds 330,000 or so distinct CDR3 sequences, with 70% to 90% as singletons.

This sequence originates from a human donor with multiple sclerosis. The sequencing input was CD8+ T cells from PBMCs. The chain links TRBV27 to TRBJ2-2; D is ambiguous. CDR3 loop: CASSPLVPPSNTGELFF. In DNA form, the CDR3 reads TGTGCCAGCAGTCCTCTGGTGCCCCCGTCGAACACCGGGGAGCTGTTTTTT.